This T cell receptor (beta chain) originates from a study of blood T cell repertoires in COVID-19. The wider study: Italy, Spain and the United States were the sources of the convalescent and acute COVID-19 samples. PBMCs, B-cell-depleted T cells, or T cells were the source of the cDNA or gDNA that made up the material.

Sequencing used immunoSEQ multiplex PCR; TCRdb keeps in-frame clones, though not all of them. The sample has 250,000 to 300,000 clones; 86% are singletons. CDR3 length: 11 amino acids. The germline gives CDR1 MNHNS, CDR2 SASEGT. This clone showed up just once. An end of the junction does not agree with germline; a read error may underlie this. The sequenced sample consisted of peripheral blood. The V and J genes are TRBV6-1 and TRBJ1-2; D not certain. This TCR derives from a woman aged 70-85 years with COVID-19, enrolled during active disease. CDR3 amino acids: CASSEGGTREF. DNA for the CDR3: TGTGCCAGCAGTGAAGGGGGAACTAGGGAATTC.